This T cell receptor (beta chain) was retrieved from a study of identical twins. There are 11 residues in the CDR3. Germline CDR1 reads SQVTM; CDR2 reads ANQGSEA. Trimming left V 3 bases short and J 6 bases short, with 9 bases between. Each CDR3 protein is one row after TCRdb ran MiXCR on the 5' RACE reads. The sample records 250,000 to 350,000 distinct CDR3 sequences, around 9.7% being singletons. This clonotype was observed a few times. In addition, the sample was reused for a study of yellow fever vaccine responses in identical twins.

The sample taken for sequencing was CD8+ T cells sorted from blood. This TCR derives from a woman aged 18-35 years in good health. The rearrangement links TRBV29-1 to TRBJ2-7; D gene ambiguous. CDR3 sequence: CSVDLWGEQYF. The CDR3 nucleotides read TGCAGCGTTGATTTGTGGGGCGAGCAGTACTTC.